This T cell receptor beta chain derives from a study of beta chain features in type 1 diabetes. Across the study: No patient-donor differences in age, gender, total cells or subset yield. Broader study findings: All four CD4+ subsets from Type 1 diabetes patients carried moderately but significantly shorter TCRB CDR3s. For cells with high TCR expression, cDNA sequencing could yield over-representation. There were fewer insertions and more deletions at the VDJ junctions of type 1 diabetes patients.

Expressed TCRB transcripts were sequenced, since all the RNA that had been isolated was reverse transcribed. Using immunoSEQ multiplex PCR, the repertoire was profiled, and TCRdb retains in-frame clones only, with some absent. The table records around 170,000 clones, roughly 9% of them present only once. The V end lost 4 bases, the J end lost 0 bases, and 13 bases lay between the germline ends. This CDR3 comprises 15 residues. Germline V gene lookup returns CDR1 LGHNA and CDR2 YNFKEQ. In this sample, this clone turned up a few times. Its antigen remains unidentified. Based on CD45RO/CCR7/CD25/CD127/CD95/CD27, CD4+ regulatory, stem cell-like memory, naive and central memory cells were sorted.

This sequence originates from a woman aged 25 to 45 with type 1 diabetes. The V and J genes are TRBV4-2 and TRBJ2-7, with D perhaps matching TRBD2 (6 bases). Sequencing was carried out using central memory CD4+ T cells from blood. The CDR3 region has the DNA TGTGCCAGCAGCCCCTCGACTAGATCCTCCTACGAGCAGTACTTC. This gives the protein CASSPSTRSSYEQYF.